The TCR beta chain described here comes from a study of neoadjuvant anti-PD-1 for oral cavity cancer. This CDR3 region has 14 residues. Between the trimmed V and J ends, which lost 5 bases and 2 bases, there was a span of 13 bases. The germline CDR1 and CDR2 sequences are GTSNPN and SVGIG (reference sequence). TCRdb's copy holds only in-frame clones and misses some; the assay was immunoSEQ multiplex PCR. The sample consists of about 72,000 clones, around 80% of them appearing once. The rearrangement uses TRBV30 and TRBJ1-3; possibly TRBD1 for D (5 bases). The material sequenced was PBMCs, taken before nivolumab (anti-PD-1) treatment. The sequence was obtained from a person aged 35-79 years with oral cavity squamous cell carcinoma. DNA of the CDR3: TGTGCCTGGGCCGGGACTCATCCTGGAAACACCATATATTTT. Translated, it gives CAWAGTHPGNTIYF. Together with reference TRBV30 and TRBJ1-3, the CDR3 gives the full variable domain: SQTIHQWPATLVQPVGSPLSLECTVEGTSNPNLYWYRQAAGRGLQLLFYSVGIGQISSEVPQNLSASRPQDRQFILSSKKLLLSDSGFYLCAWAGTHPGNTIYFGEGSWLTVV.